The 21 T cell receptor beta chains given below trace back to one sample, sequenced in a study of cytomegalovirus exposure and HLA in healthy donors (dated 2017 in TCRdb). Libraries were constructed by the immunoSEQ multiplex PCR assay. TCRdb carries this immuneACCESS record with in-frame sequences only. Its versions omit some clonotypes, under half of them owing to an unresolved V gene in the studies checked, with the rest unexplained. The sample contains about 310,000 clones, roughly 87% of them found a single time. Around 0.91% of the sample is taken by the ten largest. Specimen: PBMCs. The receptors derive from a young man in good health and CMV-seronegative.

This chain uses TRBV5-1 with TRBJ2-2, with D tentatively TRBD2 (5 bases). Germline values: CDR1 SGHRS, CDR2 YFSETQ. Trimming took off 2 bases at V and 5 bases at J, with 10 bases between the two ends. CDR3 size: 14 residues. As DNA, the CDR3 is TGCGCCAGCAGCTTTCCGGGGAATACCGGGGAGCTGTTTTTT. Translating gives CASSFPGNTGELFF.

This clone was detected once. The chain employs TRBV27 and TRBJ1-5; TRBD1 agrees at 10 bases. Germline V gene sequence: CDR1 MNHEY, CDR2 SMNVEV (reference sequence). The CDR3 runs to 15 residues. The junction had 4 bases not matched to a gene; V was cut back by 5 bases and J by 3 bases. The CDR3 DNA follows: TGTGCCAGCAGTCCGGACAGGGGGGTCAATCAGCCCCAGCATTTT. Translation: CASSPDRGVNQPQHF.

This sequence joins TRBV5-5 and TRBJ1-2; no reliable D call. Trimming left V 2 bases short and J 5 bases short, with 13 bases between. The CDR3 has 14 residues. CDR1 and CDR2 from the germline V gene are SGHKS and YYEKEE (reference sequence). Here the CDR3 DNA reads TGTGCCAGCAGCTTAGTGCCTGAACATTATGGCTACACCTTC. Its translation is CASSLVPEHYGYTF.

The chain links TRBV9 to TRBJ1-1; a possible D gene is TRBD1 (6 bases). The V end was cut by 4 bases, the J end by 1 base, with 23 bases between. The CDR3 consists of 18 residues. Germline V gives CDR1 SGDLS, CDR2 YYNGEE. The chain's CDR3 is CASSLEGSTGLENTEAFF. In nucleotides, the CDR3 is TGTGCCAGCAGCCTCGAGGGTTCTACAGGGCTGGAGAACACTGAAGCTTTCTTT.

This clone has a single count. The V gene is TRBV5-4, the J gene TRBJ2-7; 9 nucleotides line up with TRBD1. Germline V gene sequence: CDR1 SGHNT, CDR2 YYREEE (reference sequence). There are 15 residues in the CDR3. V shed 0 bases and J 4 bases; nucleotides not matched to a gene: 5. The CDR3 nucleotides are TGTGCCAGCAGCTTGGGCGGGACAGGGATTTACGAGCAGTACTTC. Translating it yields CASSLGGTGIYEQYF. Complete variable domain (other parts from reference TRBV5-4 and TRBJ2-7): ETGVTQSPTHLIKTRGQQVTLRCSSQSGHNTVSWYQQALGQGPQFIFQYYREEENGRGNFPPRFSGLQFPNYSSELNVNALELDDSALYLCASSLGGTGIYEQYFGPGTRLTVT.

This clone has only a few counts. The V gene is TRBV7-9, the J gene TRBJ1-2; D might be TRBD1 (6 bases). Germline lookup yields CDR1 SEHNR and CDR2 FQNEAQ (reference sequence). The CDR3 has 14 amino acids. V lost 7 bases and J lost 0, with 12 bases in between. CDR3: CASTRTAANYGYTF. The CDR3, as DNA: TGTGCCAGCACCCGGACAGCAGCTAACTATGGCTACACCTTC.

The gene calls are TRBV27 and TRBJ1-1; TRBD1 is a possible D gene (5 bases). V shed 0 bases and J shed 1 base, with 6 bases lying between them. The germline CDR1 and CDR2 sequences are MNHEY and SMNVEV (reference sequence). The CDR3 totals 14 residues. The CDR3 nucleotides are TGTGCCAGCAGTTTATCAGGGGCGAACACTGAAGCTTTCTTT. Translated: CASSLSGANTEAFF.

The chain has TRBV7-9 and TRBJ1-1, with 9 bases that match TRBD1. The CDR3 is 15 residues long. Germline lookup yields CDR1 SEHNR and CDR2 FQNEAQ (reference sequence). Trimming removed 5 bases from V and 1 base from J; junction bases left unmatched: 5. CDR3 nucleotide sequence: TGTGCCAGCAGCCCGGACAGGGGTACGAACACTGAAGCTTTCTTT. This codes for CASSPDRGTNTEAFF.

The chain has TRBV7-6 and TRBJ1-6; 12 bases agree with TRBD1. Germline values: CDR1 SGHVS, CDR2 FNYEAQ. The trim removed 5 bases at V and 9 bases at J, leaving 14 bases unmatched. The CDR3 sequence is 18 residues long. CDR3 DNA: TGTGCCAGCAGCCGTGGACAGGGGACAGGGGGCAAAGGTTCACCCCTCCACTTT. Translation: CASSRGQGTGGKGSPLHF.

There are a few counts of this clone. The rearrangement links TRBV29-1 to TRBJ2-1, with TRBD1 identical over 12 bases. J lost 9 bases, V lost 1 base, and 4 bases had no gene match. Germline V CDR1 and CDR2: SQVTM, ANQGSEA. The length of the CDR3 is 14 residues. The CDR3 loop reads CSVEGDRGRGEQFF. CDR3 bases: TGCAGCGTTGAAGGGGACAGGGGGCGGGGTGAGCAGTTCTTC.

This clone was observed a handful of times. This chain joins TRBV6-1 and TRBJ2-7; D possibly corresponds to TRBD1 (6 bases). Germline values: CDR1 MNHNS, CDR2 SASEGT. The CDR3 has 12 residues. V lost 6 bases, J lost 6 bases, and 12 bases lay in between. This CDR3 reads CASSRQEREQYF. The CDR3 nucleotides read TGTGCCAGCAGCCGACAGGAACGCGAGCAGTACTTC.

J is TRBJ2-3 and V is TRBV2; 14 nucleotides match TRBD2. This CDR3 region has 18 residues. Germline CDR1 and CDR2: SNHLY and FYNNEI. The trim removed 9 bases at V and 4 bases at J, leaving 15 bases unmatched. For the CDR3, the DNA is TGTGCCAGTGCGCGGACTAGCGGGGGGTTCTCAACCGCAGATACGCAGTATTTT. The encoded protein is CASARTSGGFSTADTQYF.

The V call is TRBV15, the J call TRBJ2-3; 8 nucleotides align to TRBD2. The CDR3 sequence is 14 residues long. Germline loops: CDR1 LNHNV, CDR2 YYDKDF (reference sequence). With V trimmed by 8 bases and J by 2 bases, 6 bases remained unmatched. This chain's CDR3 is CATGRGGPTDTQYF. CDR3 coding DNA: TGTGCCACCGGACGCGGGGGGCCCACAGATACGCAGTATTTT.

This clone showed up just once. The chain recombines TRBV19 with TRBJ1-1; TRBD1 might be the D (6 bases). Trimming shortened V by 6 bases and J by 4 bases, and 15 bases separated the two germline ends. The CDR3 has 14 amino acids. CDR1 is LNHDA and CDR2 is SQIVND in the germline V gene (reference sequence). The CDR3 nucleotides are TGTGCCAGTAGGACTACAGGGCAGGGCACTGAAGCTTTCTTT. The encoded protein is CASRTTGQGTEAFF.

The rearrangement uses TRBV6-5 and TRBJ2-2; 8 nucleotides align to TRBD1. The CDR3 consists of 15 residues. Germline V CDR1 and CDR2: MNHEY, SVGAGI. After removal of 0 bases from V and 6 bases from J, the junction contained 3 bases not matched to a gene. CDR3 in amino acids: CASSYSTGVPGELFF. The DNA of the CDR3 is TGTGCCAGCAGTTACTCGACAGGGGTCCCCGGGGAGCTGTTTTTT.

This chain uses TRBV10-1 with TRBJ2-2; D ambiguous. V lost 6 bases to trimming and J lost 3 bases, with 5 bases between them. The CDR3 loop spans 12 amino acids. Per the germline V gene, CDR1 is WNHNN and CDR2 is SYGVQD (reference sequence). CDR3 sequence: CASSTDTGELFF. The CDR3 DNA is TGCGCCAGCAGCACAGACACCGGGGAGCTGTTTTTT.

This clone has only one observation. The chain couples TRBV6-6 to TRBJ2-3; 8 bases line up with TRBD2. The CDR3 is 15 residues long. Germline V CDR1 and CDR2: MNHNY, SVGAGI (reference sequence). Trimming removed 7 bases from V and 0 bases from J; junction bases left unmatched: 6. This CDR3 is CASTNGGASTDTQYF. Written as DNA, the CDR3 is TGTGCCAGCACCAACGGGGGGGCCAGCACAGATACGCAGTATTTT.

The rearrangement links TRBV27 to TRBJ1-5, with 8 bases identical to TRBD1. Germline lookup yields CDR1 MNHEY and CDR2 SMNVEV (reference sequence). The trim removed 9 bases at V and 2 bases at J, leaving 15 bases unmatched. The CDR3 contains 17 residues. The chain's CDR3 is CARGGSTGEGGNQPQHF. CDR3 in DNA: TGTGCCAGGGGTGGCTCGACAGGGGAAGGGGGCAATCAGCCCCAGCATTTT.

The DNA of the CDR3 is TGCGCCAGCAGCTTGGTGGGGACTAGCGGGGGGGCCCTCTACGAGCAGTACTTC. It is translated as CASSLVGTSGGALYEQYF. V usage is TRBV5-1 and J usage is TRBJ2-7; 16 nucleotides agree with TRBD2. The J segment lost 3 bases and the V segment lost 0 bases, leaving 6 bases of the junction unmatched. This CDR3 contains 18 residues. Germline CDR1 and CDR2: SGHRS and YFSETQ.

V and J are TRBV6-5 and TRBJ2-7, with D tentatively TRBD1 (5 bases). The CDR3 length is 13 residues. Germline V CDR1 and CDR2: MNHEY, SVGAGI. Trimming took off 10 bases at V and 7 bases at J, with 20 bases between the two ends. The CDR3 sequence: CATIDSRNGEQYF. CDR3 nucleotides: TGTGCCACTATTGACAGCCGAAATGGAGAGCAGTACTTC.

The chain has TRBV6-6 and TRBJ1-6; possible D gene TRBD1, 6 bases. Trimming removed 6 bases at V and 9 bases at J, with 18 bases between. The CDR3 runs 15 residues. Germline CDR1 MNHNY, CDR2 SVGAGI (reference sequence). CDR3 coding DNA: TGTGCCAGCAGCGACAGACAGGCTCGATTTTCACCCCTCCACTTT. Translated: CASSDRQARFSPLHF.